This TCR beta chain was retrieved from a study of cytomegalovirus exposure and HLA in healthy donors. Findings of the study overall: TCR beta chains numbering 164 were designated cytomegalovirus-associated. Common viral pathogens seemed to be connected with several of the most significant clusters, according to a later analysis.

Vbeta (60) and Jbeta (13) primers were used in the PCR. In the original workflow: In a later analysis, 75 million to 85 million unique TCR beta chains included roughly 11 million shared by two or more donors. Sequencing used immunoSEQ multiplex PCR; TCRdb keeps in-frame clones, though not all of them. That table is the source of V, J and clone size, and D and trimming were worked out from the DNA. The table has fewer than 120,000 clones, more than 75% seen once. The length of the CDR3 is 16 residues. CDR1 SGHNT and CDR2 YYREEE come from the germline V gene (reference sequence). V was clipped by 3 bases and J by 5 bases; unmatched bases: 11. As regards this clone: Its antigen is undetermined.

This TCR came from a man in his forties in good health and CMV-seronegative. Material: PBMCs. This chain connects TRBV5-4 to TRBJ1-1; 9 nucleotides match TRBD1. CDR3: CASSSFSGQGKTEAFF. The CDR3 DNA reads TGTGCCAGCAGCTCGTTCTCGGGACAGGGAAAAACTGAAGCTTTCTTT. Based on the CDR3 plus reference TRBV5-4 and TRBJ1-1, the full variable domain is ETGVTQSPTHLIKTRGQQVTLRCSSQSGHNTVSWYQQALGQGPQFIFQYYREEENGRGNFPPRFSGLQFPNYSSELNVNALELDDSALYLCASSSFSGQGKTEAFFGQGTRLTVV.